These 20 T cell receptor beta chains share one sample of origin, sequenced in a study of vaccination and CD4 T cells after COVID-19. Their recognized antigens are unknown. Treatment: approximately 9-day PBMC culture with coronavirus spike peptide pools or control peptides (ViraFEST assay). Oncomine TCR Beta short-read sequencing was applied to DNA from cultured CD4+ T cells. TCRdb fed the PCR reads into MiXCR, producing one record per CDR3 protein. The table shows approximately 16,000 distinct CDR3 sequences, with about 35% occurring only once. The sequenced sample consisted of cultured CD4+ T cells from blood. The source is a human donor with COVID-19.

This clonotype has a handful of counts. This rearrangement joins TRBV7-9 to TRBJ1-1; the match to TRBD1 covers 7 bases. After removal of 5 bases from V and 1 base from J, the junction contained 7 bases not matched to a gene. CDR3 length: 15 residues. CDR1 SEHNR and CDR2 FQNEAQ come from the germline V gene (reference sequence). As DNA, the CDR3 is TGTGCCAGCAGCCTGGAGACAGGGCCGAACACTGAAGCTTTCTTT. It translates to CASSLETGPNTEAFF. Full variable domain (outside the CDR3, taken from reference TRBV7-9 and TRBJ1-1): DTGVSQNPRHKITKRGQNVTFRCDPISEHNRLYWYRQTLGQGPEFLTYFQNEAQLEKSRLLSDRFSAERPKGSFSTLEIQRTEQGDSAMYLCASSLETGPNTEAFFGQGTRLTVV.

V gene TRBV6-1 combines with J gene TRBJ2-2; TRBD1 agrees at 9 bases. CDR1 is MNHNS and CDR2 is SASEGT in the germline V gene. CDR3 length: 15 amino acids. After removal of 6 bases from V and 3 bases from J, the junction contained 5 bases not matched to a gene. Written as DNA, the CDR3 is TGTGCCAGCAGGTCCGGGACAGGGCACACCGGGGAGCTGTTTTTT. Encoded protein: CASRSGTGHTGELFF.

This clonotype has only a few counts. The rearrangement uses TRBV6-5 and TRBJ2-3, with a possible D match to TRBD2 (6 bases). Between the trimmed V and J ends, which lost 0 bases and 0 bases, there was a span of 10 bases. The CDR3 is made up of 16 amino acids. Germline lookup yields CDR1 MNHEY and CDR2 SVGAGI. CDR3 in DNA: TGTGCCAGCAGTTACTCTGGCGGGGCGAGCACAGATACGCAGTATTTT. Its translation: CASSYSGGASTDTQYF.

Only a few counts were recorded for this clonotype. The chain couples TRBV25-1 to TRBJ2-7; possible D gene TRBD1, 6 bases. The CDR3 has 14 residues. Per germline, CDR1 MGHDK and CDR2 SYGVNS. V lost 9 bases, J lost 5 bases, and 20 bases lay in between. The CDR3 here is CASQTGSPSNEQYF. The CDR3 nucleotides are TGTGCCAGTCAGACAGGTTCCCCGTCCAACGAGCAGTACTTC.

This chain links TRBV5-4 with TRBJ2-7; 7 bases are shared with TRBD1. The V and J ends lost 3 bases and 4 bases, in that order; junction bases with no gene match: 4. The CDR3 covers 13 residues. Germline CDR1 SGHNT, CDR2 YYREEE (reference sequence). CDR3 DNA sequence: TGTGCCAGCAGCTCCCGGGACAGATACGAGCAGTACTTC. Protein product: CASSSRDRYEQYF.

The chain has TRBV18 and TRBJ2-5; D unresolved. The V and J ends lost 6 bases and 1 base respectively, with 9 bases between them. The germline V gene encodes CDR1 KGHSH and CDR2 LQKENI. This CDR3 is built from 13 residues. CDR3 loop: CASSPERQETQYF. The CDR3 nucleotides are TGTGCCAGCTCCCCCGAGCGCCAAGAGACCCAGTACTTC.

The table lists this clonotype with a few counts. The J gene is TRBJ1-2, the V gene TRBV7-9; D is possibly TRBD1 (5 bases). Trimming left V 3 bases short and J 0 bases short, with 11 bases between. This CDR3 spans 15 amino acids. Germline values: CDR1 SEHNR, CDR2 FQNEAQ (reference sequence). The CDR3 bases are TGTGCCAGCAGCTTCCCCGGGACGGCTAACTATGGCTACACCTTC. Its translation is CASSFPGTANYGYTF.

The chain joins TRBV7-9 to TRBJ1-1; 7 nucleotides match TRBD1. V lost 4 bases and J lost 6; bases outside the gene matches: 11. Germline V gene data show CDR1 as SEHNR and CDR2 as FQNEAQ (reference sequence). The CDR3 sequence is 15 residues long. The CDR3 reads CASSSWPTGAPEAFF. The DNA for the CDR3 is TGTGCCAGCAGCTCCTGGCCAACAGGGGCCCCTGAAGCTTTCTTT. Together with reference TRBV7-9 and TRBJ1-1, the CDR3 gives the full variable domain: DTGVSQNPRHKITKRGQNVTFRCDPISEHNRLYWYRQTLGQGPEFLTYFQNEAQLEKSRLLSDRFSAERPKGSFSTLEIQRTEQGDSAMYLCASSSWPTGAPEAFFGQGTRLTVV.

The chain combines TRBV20-1 with TRBJ2-2; D may be TRBD1 or TRBD2 (5 bases each). Germline V lookup: CDR1 DFQATT, CDR2 SNEGSKA (reference sequence). The V and J ends lost 7 bases and 3 bases respectively, with 12 bases between them. The CDR3 runs to 13 residues. The CDR3 bases are TGCAGTGTTCCCCGGGGCGACACCGGGGAGCTGTTTTTT. Protein: CSVPRGDTGELFF.

This clonotype was picked up a small number of times. The chain recombines TRBV30 with TRBJ1-3; possibly TRBD1 for D (6 bases). CDR1 is GTSNPN and CDR2 is SVGIG in the germline V gene (reference sequence). The germline V and J ends were trimmed by 0 bases and 7 bases, with 13 bases remaining between them. The length of the CDR3 is 14 residues. This chain's CDR3 is CAWSVQGGGNTIYF. The CDR3 nucleotides are TGTGCCTGGAGTGTACAAGGGGGGGGTAACACCATATATTTT.

This clonotype was picked up a small number of times. The CDR3 is CASSYHHDIQYF. In nucleotides, the CDR3 is TGTGCCAGCAGTTACCACCACGACATTCAGTACTTC. The V and J genes are TRBV6-2 or TRBV6-3 and TRBJ2-4; D not certain. The CDR3 contains 12 residues. Trimming shortened V by 2 bases and J by 8 bases, and 7 bases separated the two germline ends. CDR1 and CDR2 from the germline V gene are MNHEY and SVGEGT.

The chain uses TRBV20-1 and TRBJ1-3; 10 nucleotides line up with TRBD1. Germline CDR1 is DFQATT and CDR2 is SNEGSKA (reference sequence). The CDR3 runs 14 residues. J was trimmed by 4 bases and V by 6 bases; bases with no gene match: 6. The CDR3 here is CSALDRGSGNTIYF. For the CDR3, the DNA is TGCAGTGCCCTGGACAGGGGGTCAGGAAACACCATATATTTT.

The V and J genes are TRBV2 and TRBJ2-3; D not resolved. CDR3 size: 12 residues. Germline assignment: CDR1 SNHLY and CDR2 FYNNEI. V lost 6 bases, J lost 1 base, and 5 bases lay in between. DNA of the CDR3: TGTGCCAGCAGAAGGGGCACAGATACGCAGTATTTT. As protein: CASRRGTDTQYF.

The chain couples TRBV9 to TRBJ1-1; maybe TRBD1 (6 bases). CDR3 length: 13 amino acids. The ends were cut back, 0 bases at V and 6 bases at J, with 9 bases in the middle. Germline loops: CDR1 SGDLS, CDR2 YYNGEE. CDR3 sequence: CASSVGRTAEAFF. For the CDR3, the DNA is TGTGCCAGCAGCGTAGGGAGGACAGCTGAAGCTTTCTTT.

This clonotype has only a few counts. An end of the junction does not agree with germline; a read error may underlie this. V usage is TRBV6-1 and J usage is TRBJ2-7; D is possibly TRBD1 (7 bases). The germline V gene encodes CDR1 MNHNS and CDR2 SASEGT. This CDR3 is built from 16 residues. The CDR3 DNA follows: TGTGCCAGCAGGGGGACTCCCAGGGGGGACGGCTACGAGCGGTACTTC. Protein sequence: CASRGTPRGDGYERYF.

This clonotype was counted between two and nine times. The V call is TRBV29-1, the J call TRBJ1-5; 9 bases fit TRBD1. The germline CDR1 and CDR2 sequences are SQVTM and ANQGSEA. This CDR3 contains 13 residues. The ends lost 6 bases at V and 5 bases at J; junction bases unmatched: 5. The CDR3 DNA sequence: TGCAGCGTCCAGACAGGGGGAGATCAGCCCCAGCATTTT. Translated: CSVQTGGDQPQHF.

This clonotype was counted only a few times. The rearrangement joins TRBV24-1 to TRBJ1-6; no clear D. V lost 5 bases and J 10 bases, leaving 11 bases between the germline ends. Germline values: CDR1 KGHDR, CDR2 SFDVKD. This CDR3 comprises 13 residues. For the CDR3, the DNA is TGTGCCACCAGTGTCGGGGTTGGATCACCCCTCCACTTT. This encodes CATSVGVGSPLHF.

V gene TRBV19 combines with J gene TRBJ2-2; a possible D gene is TRBD1 (6 bases). The CDR3 runs to 16 residues. Per germline, CDR1 LNHDA and CDR2 SQIVND (reference sequence). The V gene lost 7 bases and the J gene lost 3 bases, with 18 bases spanning the gap. The CDR3 bases are TGTGCCAGTACATCTTGGGACAAGCAAGACACCGGGGAGCTGTTTTTT. Its protein product is CASTSWDKQDTGELFF. Together with reference TRBV19 and TRBJ2-2, the CDR3 gives the full variable domain: DGGITQSPKYLFRKEGQNVTLSCEQNLNHDAMYWYRQDPGQGLRLIYYSQIVNDFQKGDIAEGYSVSREKKESFPLTVTSAQKNPTAFYLCASTSWDKQDTGELFFGEGSRLTVL.

The V call is TRBV19, the J call TRBJ1-2, with a possible D match to TRBD1 (5 bases). The V gene lost 0 bases and the J gene lost 1 base, with 21 bases spanning the gap. This CDR3 has 19 residues. Per the germline V gene, CDR1 is LNHDA and CDR2 is SQIVND (reference sequence). CDR3 in DNA: TGTGCCAGTAGTATAGACATTACAGGTCTGAGGGGCCTTAACTATGGCTACACCTTC. This sequence encodes CASSIDITGLRGLNYGYTF.

V and J are TRBV6-5 and TRBJ1-1, with a weak D call TRBD1 (5 bases). CDR3 size: 13 residues. Trimming took 4 bases from V and 8 from J, leaving 14 bases between them. CDR1 and CDR2 (germline): MNHEY, SVGAGI. CDR3: CASSSGVLVEAFF. In nucleotides, the CDR3 is TGTGCCAGCAGTTCGGGGGTCTTGGTCGAAGCTTTCTTT.